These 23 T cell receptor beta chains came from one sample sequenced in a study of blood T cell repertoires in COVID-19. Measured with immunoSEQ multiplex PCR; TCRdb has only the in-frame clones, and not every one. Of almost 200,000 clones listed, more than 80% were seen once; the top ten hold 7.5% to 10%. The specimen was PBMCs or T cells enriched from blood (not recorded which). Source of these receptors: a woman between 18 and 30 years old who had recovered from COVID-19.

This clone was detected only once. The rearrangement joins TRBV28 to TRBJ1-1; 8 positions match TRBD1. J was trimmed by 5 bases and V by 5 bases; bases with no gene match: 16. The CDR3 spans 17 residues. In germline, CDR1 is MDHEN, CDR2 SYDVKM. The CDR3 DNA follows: TGTGCCAGCAGTGCGCGGGGGTACTTGAACAGGGGGACTGAAGCTTTCTTT. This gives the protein CASSARGYLNRGTEAFF.

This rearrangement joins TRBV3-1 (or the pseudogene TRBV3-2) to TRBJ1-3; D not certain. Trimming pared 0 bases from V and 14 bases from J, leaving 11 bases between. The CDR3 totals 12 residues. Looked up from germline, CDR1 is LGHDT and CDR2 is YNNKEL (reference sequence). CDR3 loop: CASSQDRRRVYF. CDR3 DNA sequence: TGTGCCAGCAGCCAAGACCGTCGGAGGGTATATTTT.

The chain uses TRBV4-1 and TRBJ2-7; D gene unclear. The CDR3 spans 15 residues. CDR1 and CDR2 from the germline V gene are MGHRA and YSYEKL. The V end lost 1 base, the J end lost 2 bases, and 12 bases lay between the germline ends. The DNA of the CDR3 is TGCGCCAGCAGCCAAGTCGCGAGATCCCCCTACGAGCAGTACTTC. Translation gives CASSQVARSPYEQYF.

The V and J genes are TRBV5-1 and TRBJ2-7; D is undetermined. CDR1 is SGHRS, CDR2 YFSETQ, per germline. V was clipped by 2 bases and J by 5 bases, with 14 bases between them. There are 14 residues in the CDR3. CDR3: CASSLSHAGDEQYF. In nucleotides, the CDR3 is TGCGCCAGCAGCTTATCCCACGCTGGAGACGAGCAGTACTTC. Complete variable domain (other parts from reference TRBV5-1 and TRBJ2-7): KAGVTQTPRYLIKTRGQQVTLSCSPISGHRSVSWYQQTPGQGLQFLFEYFSETQRNKGNFPGRFSGRQFSNSRSEMNVSTLELGDSALYLCASSLSHAGDEQYFGPGTRLTVT.

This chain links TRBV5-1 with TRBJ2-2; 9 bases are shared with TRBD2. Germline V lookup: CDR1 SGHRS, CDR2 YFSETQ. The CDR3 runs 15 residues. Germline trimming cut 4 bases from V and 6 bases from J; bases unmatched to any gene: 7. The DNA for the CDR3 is TGCGCCAGCAGCCGACTAGCGGAGGGGGCCGGGGAGCTGTTTTTT. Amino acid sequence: CASSRLAEGAGELFF.

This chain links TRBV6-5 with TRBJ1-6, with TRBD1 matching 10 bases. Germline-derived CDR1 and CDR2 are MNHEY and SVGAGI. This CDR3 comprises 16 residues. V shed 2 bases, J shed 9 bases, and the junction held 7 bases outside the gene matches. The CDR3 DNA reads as TGTGCCAGCAGTTACGGGACAGGGGTTTTTGGTTCACCCCTCCACTTT. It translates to CASSYGTGVFGSPLHF.

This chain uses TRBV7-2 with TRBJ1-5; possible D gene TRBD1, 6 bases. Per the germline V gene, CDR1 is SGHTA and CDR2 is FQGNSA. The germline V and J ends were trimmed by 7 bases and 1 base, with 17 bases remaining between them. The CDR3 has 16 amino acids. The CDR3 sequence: CASTYGGMGSNQPQHF. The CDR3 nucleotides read TGTGCCAGCACCTATGGGGGCATGGGCAGCAATCAGCCCCAGCATTTT.

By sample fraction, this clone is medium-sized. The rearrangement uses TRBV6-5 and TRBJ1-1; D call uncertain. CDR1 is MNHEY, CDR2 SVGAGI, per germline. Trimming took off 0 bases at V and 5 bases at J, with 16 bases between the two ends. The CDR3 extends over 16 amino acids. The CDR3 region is CASSYSLEEILTEAFF. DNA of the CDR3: TGTGCCAGCAGTTACTCCCTGGAGGAGATTTTAACTGAAGCTTTCTTT.

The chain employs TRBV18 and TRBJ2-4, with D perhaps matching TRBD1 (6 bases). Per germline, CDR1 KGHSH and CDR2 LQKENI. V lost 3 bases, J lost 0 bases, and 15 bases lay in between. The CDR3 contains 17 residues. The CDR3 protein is CASSPLDSRIAKNIQYF. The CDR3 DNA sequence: TGTGCCAGCTCACCCCTGGACAGCCGAATAGCCAAAAACATTCAGTACTTC.

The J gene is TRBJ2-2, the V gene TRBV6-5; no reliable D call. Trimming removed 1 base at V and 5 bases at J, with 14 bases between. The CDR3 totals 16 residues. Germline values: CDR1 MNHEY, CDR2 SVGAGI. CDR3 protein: CASSYFGRELTGELFF. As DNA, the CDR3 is TGTGCCAGCAGTTACTTTGGGCGCGAGCTTACCGGGGAGCTGTTTTTT.

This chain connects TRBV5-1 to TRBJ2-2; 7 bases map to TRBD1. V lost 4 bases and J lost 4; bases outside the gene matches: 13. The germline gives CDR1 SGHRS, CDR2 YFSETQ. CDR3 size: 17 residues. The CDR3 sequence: CASSPDKGAMGTGELFF. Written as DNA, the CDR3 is TGCGCCAGCAGCCCCGACAAGGGGGCGATGGGCACCGGGGAGCTGTTTTTT. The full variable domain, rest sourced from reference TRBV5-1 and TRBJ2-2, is KAGVTQTPRYLIKTRGQQVTLSCSPISGHRSVSWYQQTPGQGLQFLFEYFSETQRNKGNFPGRFSGRQFSNSRSEMNVSTLELGDSALYLCASSPDKGAMGTGELFFGEGSRLTVL.

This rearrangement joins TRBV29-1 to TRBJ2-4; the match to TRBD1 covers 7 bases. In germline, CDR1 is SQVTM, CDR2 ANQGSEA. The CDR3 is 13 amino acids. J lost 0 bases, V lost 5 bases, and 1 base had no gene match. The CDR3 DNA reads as TGCAGCGTTTGGACAGGAGCCAAAAACATTCAGTACTTC. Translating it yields CSVWTGAKNIQYF.

CDR3 sequence: CASSSYRTNYGYTF. In DNA, the CDR3 is TGTGCCAGCAGTTCCTACAGGACCAACTATGGCTACACCTTC. This chain connects TRBV27 to TRBJ1-2; D perhaps matches TRBD1 (5 bases). V lost 4 bases and J lost 2, with 11 bases in between. Per the germline V gene, CDR1 is MNHEY and CDR2 is SMNVEV (reference sequence). The CDR3 sequence is 14 residues long.

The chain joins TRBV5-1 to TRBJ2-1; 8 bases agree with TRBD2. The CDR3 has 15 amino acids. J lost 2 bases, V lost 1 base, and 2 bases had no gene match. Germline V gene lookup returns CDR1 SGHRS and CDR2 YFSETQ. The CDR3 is CASSLSGGAYNEQFF. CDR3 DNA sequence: TGCGCCAGCAGCTTGTCCGGGGGGGCCTACAATGAGCAGTTCTTC.

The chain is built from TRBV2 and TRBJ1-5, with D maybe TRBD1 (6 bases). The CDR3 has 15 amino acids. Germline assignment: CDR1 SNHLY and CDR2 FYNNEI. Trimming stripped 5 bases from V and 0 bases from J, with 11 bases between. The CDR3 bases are TGTGCCAGCAGTACCGACAGGAATAGCAATCAGCCCCAGCATTTT. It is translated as CASSTDRNSNQPQHF.

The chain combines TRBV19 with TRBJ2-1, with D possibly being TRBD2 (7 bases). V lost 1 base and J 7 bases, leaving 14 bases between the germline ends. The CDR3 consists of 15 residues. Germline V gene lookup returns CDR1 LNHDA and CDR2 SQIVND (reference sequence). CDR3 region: CASSIAGAGGNEQFF. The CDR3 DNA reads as TGTGCCAGTAGTATAGCGGGGGCCGGGGGGAATGAGCAGTTCTTC.

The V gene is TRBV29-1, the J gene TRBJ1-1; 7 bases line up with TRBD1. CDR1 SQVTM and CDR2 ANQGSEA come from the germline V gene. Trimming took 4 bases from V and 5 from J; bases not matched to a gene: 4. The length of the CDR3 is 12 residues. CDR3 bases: TGCAGCGTTGTTCCAGGGGGGACTGAAGCTTTCTTT. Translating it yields CSVVPGGTEAFF. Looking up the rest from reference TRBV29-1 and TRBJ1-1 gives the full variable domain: SAVISQKPSRDICQRGTSLTIQCQVDSQVTMMFWYRQQPGQSLTLIATANQGSEATYESGFVIDKFPISRPNLTFSTLTVSNMSPEDSSIYLCSVVPGGTEAFFGQGTRLTVV.

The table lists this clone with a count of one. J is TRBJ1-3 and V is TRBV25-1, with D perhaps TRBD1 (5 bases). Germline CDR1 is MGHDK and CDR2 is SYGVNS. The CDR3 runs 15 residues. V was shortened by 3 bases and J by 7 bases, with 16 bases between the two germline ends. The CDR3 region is CASSEKGLAWNTIYF. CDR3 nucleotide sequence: TGTGCCAGCAGTGAGAAGGGACTAGCATGGAACACCATATATTTT. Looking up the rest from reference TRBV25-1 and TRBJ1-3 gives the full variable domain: EADIYQTPRYLVIGTGKKITLECSQTMGHDKMYWYQQDPGMELHLIHYSYGVNSTEKGDLSSESTVSRIRTEHFPLTLESARPSHTSQYLCASSEKGLAWNTIYFGEGSWLTVV.

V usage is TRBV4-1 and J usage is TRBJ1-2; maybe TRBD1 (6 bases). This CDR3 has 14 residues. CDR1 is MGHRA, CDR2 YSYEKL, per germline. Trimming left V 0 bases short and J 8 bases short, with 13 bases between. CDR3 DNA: TGCGCCAGCAGCCAAGAGCGGGGGCGCGGCGGCTACACCTTC. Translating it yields CASSQERGRGGYTF.

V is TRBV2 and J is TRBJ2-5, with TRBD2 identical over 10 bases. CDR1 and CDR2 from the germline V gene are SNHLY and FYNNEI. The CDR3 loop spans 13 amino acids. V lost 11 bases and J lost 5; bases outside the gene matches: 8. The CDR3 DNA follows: TGTGCCGGCCCGGGACTAGCGCGTGAGACCCAGTACTTC. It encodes CAGPGLARETQYF.

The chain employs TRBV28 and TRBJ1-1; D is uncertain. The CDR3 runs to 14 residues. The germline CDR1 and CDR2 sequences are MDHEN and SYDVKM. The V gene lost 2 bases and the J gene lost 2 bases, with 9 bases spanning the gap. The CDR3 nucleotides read TGTGCCAGCAGTTTAGTGGCAGTTAACACTGAAGCTTTCTTT. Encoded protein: CASSLVAVNTEAFF.

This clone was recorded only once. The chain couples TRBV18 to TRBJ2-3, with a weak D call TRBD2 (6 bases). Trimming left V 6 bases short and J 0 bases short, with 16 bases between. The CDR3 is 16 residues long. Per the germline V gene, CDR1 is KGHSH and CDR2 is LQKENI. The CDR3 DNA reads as TGTGCCAGCTCCACTGGGGGACTCAGTAGCACAGATACGCAGTATTTT. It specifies CASSTGGLSSTDTQYF.

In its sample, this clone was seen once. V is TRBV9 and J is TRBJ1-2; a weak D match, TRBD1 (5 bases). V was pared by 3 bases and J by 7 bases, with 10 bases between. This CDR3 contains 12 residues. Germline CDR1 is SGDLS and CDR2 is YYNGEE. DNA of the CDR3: TGTGCCAGCAGCGAACAGGCTTTTGGCTACACCTTC. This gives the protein CASSEQAFGYTF. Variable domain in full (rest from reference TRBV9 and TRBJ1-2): DSGVTQTPKHLITATGQRVTLRCSPRSGDLSVYWYQQSLDQGLQFLIQYYNGEERAKGNILERFSAQQFPDLHSELNLSSLELGDSALYFCASSEQAFGYTFGSGTRLTVV.